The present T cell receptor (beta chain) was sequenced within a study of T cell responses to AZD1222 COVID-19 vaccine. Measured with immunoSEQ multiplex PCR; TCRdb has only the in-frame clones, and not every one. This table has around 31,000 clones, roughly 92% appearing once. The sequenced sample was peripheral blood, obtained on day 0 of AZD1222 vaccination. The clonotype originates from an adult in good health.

For the CDR3, the DNA is TGTGCCAGCAGCCGACAGATGAACACTGAAGCTTTCTTT. Its protein is CASSRQMNTEAFF. The chain links TRBV3-1 (or the pseudogene TRBV3-2) to TRBJ1-1; D possibly corresponds to TRBD1 (5 bases). This CDR3 has 13 residues. The V gene lost 4 bases and the J gene lost 0 bases, with 6 bases spanning the gap. Germline-derived CDR1 and CDR2 are LGHDT and YNNKEL (reference sequence).